This T cell receptor beta chain is drawn from a study of neurological immune-mediated disorders. A single record per CDR3 protein comes from TCRdb applying MiXCR to the 5' RACE reads. This table has fewer than 50,000 distinct CDR3 sequences, over 8.5% appearing once. Time point given: technical triplicate 1. V lost 0 bases and J 4 bases, leaving 5 bases between the germline ends. The CDR3 has 12 residues. Looked up from germline, CDR1 is SGHRS and CDR2 is YFSETQ. This clonotype was found many times. This chain links TRBV5-1 with TRBJ2-7, with D unresolved. This clonotype was obtained from a man in his sixties with HTLV-1-associated myelopathy (HAM/TSP). The sequenced sample was PBMCs. This CDR3 is CASSLDGYEQYF. The CDR3, as DNA: TGCGCCAGCAGCTTGGACGGATACGAGCAGTACTTC. The variable domain in full, completed from reference TRBV5-1 and TRBJ2-7, reads KAGVTQTPRYLIKTRGQQVTLSCSPISGHRSVSWYQQTPGQGLQFLFEYFSETQRNKGNFPGRFSGRQFSNSRSEMNVSTLELGDSALYLCASSLDGYEQYFGPGTRLTVT.